A selection of T cell receptor beta chains follows, all from one sample in a study of T cell responses to AZD1222 COVID-19 vaccine. The assay was immunoSEQ multiplex PCR, and TCRdb's table has in-frame clones only and misses some. The table lists nearly 110,000 clones, approximately 88% of them singletons, with around 6.7% in the top ten. The source material was peripheral blood, sampled on day 0 of AZD1222 vaccination. The receptors here all came from an adult in good health. The CDR3 runs from the conserved cysteine through the conserved F or W. D genes are given only for firm matches. Size is stated for part of the rows, as once, few or many counts, or as a class when the clone is expanded.

v_call: TRBV30
j_call: TRBJ2-7
clone_size: once
d_call: TRBD2
cdr3_nt: TGTGCCTGGGGGACTAGCGGGAGATGGGACTACGAGCAGTACTTC
cdr3_aa: CAWGTSGRWDYEQYF

v_call: TRBV10-3
j_call: TRBJ2-3
clone_size: few
d_call: -
cdr3_nt: TGTGCCATCATCTCAGGGGAGCAAGGAGATACGCAGTATTTT
cdr3_aa: CAIISGEQGDTQYF

v_call: TRBV6-5
j_call: TRBJ2-5
clone_size: -
d_call: -
cdr3_nt: TGTGCCAGCGGGGCCTTTGTGAGCCCCCGGACCCAGTACTTC
cdr3_aa: CASGAFVSPRTQYF

v_call: TRBV13
j_call: TRBJ1-2
clone_size: -
d_call: -
cdr3_nt: TGTGCCAGCAGCCGGTACAGGACCTCTAACTATGGCTACACCTTC
cdr3_aa: CASSRYRTSNYGYTF

v_call: TRBV6-4
j_call: TRBJ1-3
clone_size: -
d_call: TRBD1
cdr3_nt: TGTGCCAGCAGTGACCCCAGGGGGTCGGATGGAAACACCATATATTTT
cdr3_aa: CASSDPRGSDGNTIYF

v_call: TRBV6-6
j_call: TRBJ1-1
clone_size: -
d_call: -
cdr3_nt: TGTGCCTCAGGGGCGAACACTGAAGCTTTCTTT
cdr3_aa: CASGANTEAFF

v_call: TRBV3-1/TRBV3-2
j_call: TRBJ1-1
clone_size: few
d_call: -
cdr3_nt: TGTGCCAGCAGCCAAGACTGGGGGGGGACCACTGAAGCTTTCTTT
cdr3_aa: CASSQDWGGTTEAFF

v_call: TRBV28
j_call: TRBJ2-7
clone_size: -
d_call: -
cdr3_nt: TGTGCCAGCAGTTTGACGCCGCCCTTAACACCACCCTCCTACGAGCAGTACTTC
cdr3_aa: CASSLTPPLTPPSYEQYF

v_call: TRBV29-1
j_call: TRBJ2-7
clone_size: -
d_call: -
cdr3_nt: TGCAGCGTTGATAGATCCTCAGGGGCGGGCTACGAGCAGTACTTC
cdr3_aa: CSVDRSSGAGYEQYF

v_call: TRBV10-3
j_call: TRBJ2-5
clone_size: -
d_call: TRBD1
cdr3_nt: TGTGCCATCAGCGCACAGGGGAAAGAGACCCAGTACTTC
cdr3_aa: CAISAQGKETQYF

v_call: TRBV9
j_call: TRBJ1-3
clone_size: -
d_call: TRBD1
cdr3_nt: TGTGCCAGCAGCGCGACAGGGGCACGAAACACCATATATTTT
cdr3_aa: CASSATGARNTIYF

v_call: TRBV25-1
j_call: TRBJ1-1
clone_size: -
d_call: -
cdr3_nt: TGTGCCAGCAGTGATGGCTTACAAGAAGCTTTCTTT
cdr3_aa: CASSDGLQEAFF

v_call: TRBV28
j_call: TRBJ2-2
clone_size: -
d_call: TRBD2
cdr3_nt: TGTGCCAGCAGTTTGAGGACTAGCAAAGGCGGGGAGCTGTTTTTT
cdr3_aa: CASSLRTSKGGELFF

v_call: TRBV5-1
j_call: TRBJ2-2
clone_size: -
d_call: -
cdr3_nt: TGCGCCAGCAGCTTGGGTAGCGGTCCCGGGGAGCTGTTTTTT
cdr3_aa: CASSLGSGPGELFF

v_call: TRBV11-3
j_call: TRBJ2-7
clone_size: -
d_call: -
cdr3_nt: TGTGCCAGCAGCTTCTCCTACGAGCAGTACTTC
cdr3_aa: CASSFSYEQYF

v_call: TRBV7-9
j_call: TRBJ2-7
clone_size: -
d_call: TRBD1
cdr3_nt: TGTGCCAGCAGCCAGGGACAGTACGAGCAGTACTTC
cdr3_aa: CASSQGQYEQYF

v_call: TRBV6-5
j_call: TRBJ2-7
clone_size: -
d_call: -
cdr3_nt: TGTGCCAGCAGTTACTCATGGGCTAACTTCTACGAGCAGTACTTC
cdr3_aa: CASSYSWANFYEQYF

v_call: TRBV11-3
j_call: TRBJ2-3
clone_size: -
d_call: -
cdr3_nt: TGTGCCGGCAGCTTGGGGCTCCCCGGCACAGATACGCAGTATTTT
cdr3_aa: CAGSLGLPGTDTQYF

v_call: TRBV5-8
j_call: TRBJ1-5
clone_size: -
d_call: -
cdr3_nt: TGTGCCAGCGTCAAAGGGAGGTTTGGCAATCAGCCCCAGCATTTT
cdr3_aa: CASVKGRFGNQPQHF

v_call: TRBV30
j_call: TRBJ1-6
clone_size: -
d_call: TRBD1
cdr3_nt: TGTGCCTGGAGCCCCAGGGGGACCTATAATTCACCCCTCCACTTT
cdr3_aa: CAWSPRGTYNSPLHF